A single T cell receptor beta chain is shown here with its context. The data were obtained in a study of T cell changes during pregnancy in multiple sclerosis. The table came from immunoSEQ multiplex PCR; TCRdb's copy has only in-frame clones and leaves some out. The sample yields about 38,000 clones, 70% to 90% seen once. The source material was CD8+ T cells from peripheral blood mononuclear cells, sampled in the third trimester of pregnancy. The sequence was obtained from a female donor with multiple sclerosis, enrolled in a pregnancy study.

As DNA, the CDR3 is TGTGCCAGCAGCCCAACCGGGACAGGGGCCTTATTGGGCAATCAGCCCCAGCATTTT. Its protein is CASSPTGTGALLGNQPQHF. This chain uses TRBV7-8 with TRBJ1-5; TRBD1 aligns across 10 bases. CDR3 size: 19 residues. The ends lost 5 bases at V and 2 bases at J; junction bases unmatched: 15. The germline gives CDR1 SGHVS, CDR2 FQNEAQ.